What follows are 24 T cell receptor beta chains derived from one specimen sequenced in a study of CXCR3-negative and CXCR3-positive naive CD8 T cells. TRB cDNA libraries were made by UMI-labeled 5' RACE. Using the 5' RACE reads, TCRdb records one entry per CDR3 protein without DNA. The listing contains approximately 56,000 distinct CDR3 sequences. The sample was memory CD8+ T cells from blood. All receptors derive from a human donor in good health. Some clones in this sample may be carry-over from other donors' samples.

The chain's CDR3 is CSARETPTGVFDEQYF. This chain joins TRBV20-1 and TRBJ2-7; TCRdb returns TRBD1, unconfirmable since there is no DNA. Per the germline V gene, CDR1 is DFQATT and CDR2 is SNEGSKA (reference sequence). CDR3 length: 16 amino acids.

V gene TRBV7-6 combines with J gene TRBJ2-7; TCRdb indicates TRBD1, and absent DNA this call remains unverified. The CDR3 spans 15 residues. CDR1 is SGHVS, CDR2 FNYEAQ, per germline. CDR3 protein: CASSPGQDLWNEQYF.

V is TRBV20-1 and J is TRBJ2-2; TCRdb's D call, TRBD2, is unchecked because there is no DNA. The CDR3 totals 15 residues. Germline CDR1 DFQATT, CDR2 SNEGSKA (reference sequence). The CDR3 here is CSARGTDGDAGELFF.

The chain links TRBV7-2 to TRBJ2-7; lacking DNA, the TRBD1 call made by TCRdb goes unchecked. Germline CDR1 and CDR2: SGHTA and FQGNSA. This CDR3 has 16 residues. The CDR3 spells CASSSHERGVPYEQYF.

The V call is TRBV29-1, the J call TRBJ2-1; the TRBD2 assignment by TCRdb is unverifiable without DNA. CDR1 and CDR2 from the germline V gene are SQVTM and ANQGSEA. This CDR3 has 15 residues. Here the CDR3 reads CSVEGVGYSYNEQFF.

The V call is TRBV20-1, the J call TRBJ2-1. The CDR3 spans 13 residues. The germline CDR1 and CDR2 sequences are DFQATT and SNEGSKA (reference sequence). CDR3 sequence: CSARELALGEQFF.

The chain employs TRBV29-1 and TRBJ1-1; TCRdb calls TRBD1, which cannot be checked without DNA. The CDR3 spans 16 residues. Germline CDR1 is SQVTM and CDR2 is ANQGSEA. Here the CDR3 reads CSVVGTGEYLNTEAFF.

The chain links TRBV2 to TRBJ2-3; TCRdb gives TRBD1 as the D gene, but with no DNA this cannot be confirmed. Germline V gene sequence: CDR1 SNHLY, CDR2 FYNNEI. The CDR3 runs to 17 residues. Here the CDR3 reads CASSEPHDRASTDTQYF.

The chain couples TRBV29-1 to TRBJ2-7; TCRdb selects TRBD1, and the lack of DNA leaves this call unchecked. The V gene's germline CDR1 is SQVTM and CDR2 ANQGSEA. The CDR3 runs 15 residues. The CDR3 region is CSAFYWGDRAYEQYF.

The chain recombines TRBV6-5 with TRBJ2-1; the D call of TRBD2 rests on TCRdb alone, since no DNA is present to check it. Germline V gene data show CDR1 as MNHEY and CDR2 as SVGAGI. The CDR3 is 18 residues long. CDR3 residues: CASSYWALTPNSYNEQFF.

The CDR3 region is CSVEGAQGRGDTEAFF. The chain combines TRBV29-1 with TRBJ1-1; lacking DNA, the TRBD1 call made by TCRdb goes unchecked. CDR3 length equals 16 residues. CDR1 is SQVTM and CDR2 is ANQGSEA in the germline V gene.

The chain couples TRBV29-1 to TRBJ2-5; as DNA is missing, the TRBD1 call by TCRdb cannot be tested. The CDR3 runs 16 residues. The germline V gene encodes CDR1 SQVTM and CDR2 ANQGSEA. CDR3: CSVGPGSTEWEETQYF.

V is TRBV5-1 and J is TRBJ2-1. CDR1 is SGHRS, CDR2 YFSETQ, per germline. The CDR3 runs 16 residues. CDR3 sequence reads: CASSLTGHRSYNEQFF.

The rearrangement links TRBV4-3 to TRBJ2-1; lacking DNA, the TRBD2 call made by TCRdb goes unchecked. CDR1 is LGHNA and CDR2 is YSLEER in the germline V gene. The length of the CDR3 is 21 residues. CDR3 sequence: CASSQRKTTGLTSGAYNEQFF.

This chain uses TRBV4-3 with TRBJ2-1; absent DNA, TCRdb's TRBD2 call cannot be checked. The CDR3 covers 17 residues. Per the germline V gene, CDR1 is LGHNA and CDR2 is YSLEER. CDR3 in amino acids: CASSQDWTRSGDNEQFF.

The gene calls are TRBV2 and TRBJ1-2; the D gene TCRdb calls, TRBD1, cannot be checked with no DNA. Germline V gene sequence: CDR1 SNHLY, CDR2 FYNNEI. The CDR3 has 12 amino acids. This CDR3 is CASTDRSAGYTF.

The chain has TRBV7-9 and TRBJ2-1; the D call of TRBD1 rests on TCRdb alone, since no DNA is present to check it. The CDR3 is 11 residues long. Per the germline V gene, CDR1 is SEHNR and CDR2 is FQNEAQ (reference sequence). CDR3 sequence reads: CASTGGNEQFF.

This sequence joins TRBV28 and TRBJ2-7; the D call of TRBD1 rests on TCRdb alone, since no DNA is present to check it. Germline-derived CDR1 and CDR2 are MDHEN and SYDVKM. The CDR3 loop spans 14 amino acids. The CDR3 spells CASDTGTGVYEQYF.

The gene calls are TRBV19 and TRBJ2-7. The CDR3 contains 13 residues. CDR1 is LNHDA and CDR2 is SQIVND in the germline V gene (reference sequence). The CDR3: CASSVSETYEQYF.

This CDR3 is CASSLTGGYEQYF. J is TRBJ2-7 and V is TRBV27; TCRdb returns TRBD1, unconfirmable since there is no DNA. The CDR3 runs to 13 residues. The V gene's germline CDR1 is MNHEY and CDR2 SMNVEV (reference sequence).

The rearrangement joins TRBV6-2 or TRBV6-3 to TRBJ2-3. This CDR3 comprises 15 residues. From germline, CDR1 is MNHEY and CDR2 SVGEGT. This chain's CDR3 is CASSYVETTPGTQYF.

V usage is TRBV7-6 and J usage is TRBJ1-2; as DNA is missing, the TRBD1 call by TCRdb cannot be tested. CDR1 and CDR2 (germline): SGHVS, FNYEAQ. This CDR3 is built from 14 residues. CDR3 sequence reads: CASSPQVGAHGYTF. Variable domain in full (rest from reference TRBV7-6 and TRBJ1-2): GAGVSQSPRYKVTKRGQDVALRCDPISGHVSLYWYRQALGQGPEFLTYFNYEAQQDKSGLPNDRFSAERPEGSISTLTIQRTEQRDSAMYRCASSPQVGAHGYTFGSGTRLTVV.

The gene calls are TRBV7-3 and TRBJ2-7; TCRdb gives TRBD2 as the D gene, but with no DNA this cannot be confirmed. CDR3 length equals 12 residues. Germline V gives CDR1 SGHTA, CDR2 FQGTGA. The CDR3: CASSNMGGEQYF.

The chain has TRBV28 and TRBJ1-1. The CDR3 has 13 amino acids. Germline V lookup: CDR1 MDHEN, CDR2 SYDVKM. CDR3 loop: CASSFGGVTEAFF.